The T cell receptor beta chain under discussion was sequenced for a study of cytomegalovirus exposure and HLA in healthy donors. Both 60 Vbeta primers and 13 Jbeta primers went into the PCR. Generated by immunoSEQ multiplex PCR, the TCRdb table keeps only in-frame clones and is missing some. The profile shows 120,000 or so clones, 75% to 85% of them singletons. Germline V lookup: CDR1 MNHEY, CDR2 SVGAGI. The CDR3 runs to 14 residues. Trimming removed 2 bases at V and 1 base at J, with 8 bases between. The chain combines TRBV6-5 with TRBJ1-1; D remains ambiguous. This sequence was found in a male donor in good health and CMV-seronegative. Sequencing input: PBMCs. This chain's CDR3 is CASSYIPSNTEAFF. CDR3 in DNA: TGTGCCAGCAGTTACATCCCTTCGAACACTGAAGCTTTCTTT.